These T cell receptor beta chains were read from a single sample in a study of T cell repertoires in cytomegalovirus infection. MiXCR, run by TCRdb on the reads, gives a single entry per CDR3 protein. The sample has about 69,000 distinct CDR3 sequences, 25% to 30% seen once. No antigen is known for these receptors. Material: CD8+ T cells from cultured PBMCs, obtained from culture after CMV antigen stimulation. The receptors stem from a human donor in good health (CMV status not recorded). Some clones in this sample may be carry-over from other donors' samples. CDR3s include the opening cysteine and the closing phenylalanine or tryptophan. D genes are given only for firm matches. Clone size is stated in some rows and not others, as once, few, many or a class when expanded.

cdr3_aa	cdr3_nt	v_call	j_call	clone_size	d_call
CASSLRGQATEAFF	TGTGCCAGCAGTTTAAGGGGCCAGGCCACTGAAGCTTTCTTT	TRBV27	TRBJ1-1	once	NA
CASSPGTVYGYTF	TGTGCCAGCAGTCCCGGGACGGTGTATGGCTACACCTTC	TRBV27	TRBJ1-2	NA	NA
CASSLGTSGVNEQFF	TGTGCCAGCAGCTTGGGGACTAGCGGGGTCAATGAGCAGTTCTTC	TRBV5-4	TRBJ2-1	many	TRBD2
CASSDRGIRETQYF	TGCGCCAGCAGTGACAGGGGGATAAGGGAGACCCAGTACTTC	TRBV10-1	TRBJ2-5	NA	TRBD1
CASSLSTGSNQPQHF	TGTGCCAGCAGTTTATCGACAGGTAGCAATCAGCCCCAGCATTTT	TRBV27	TRBJ1-5	NA	NA
CSARDVKGWEETQYF	TGCAGTGCTAGAGATGTAAAGGGGTGGGAAGAGACCCAGTACTTC	TRBV20-1	TRBJ2-5	few	NA
CASTGQGKEAFF	TGTGCCAGCACCGGACAGGGGAAAGAAGCTTTCTTT	TRBV7-4	TRBJ1-1	NA	TRBD1
CAWSPGTGGAEAFF	TGTGCCTGGAGCCCCGGGACAGGGGGCGCTGAAGCTTTCTTT	TRBV30	TRBJ1-1	NA	TRBD1
CASSSSGTANEQFF	TGTGCCAGCAGTTCGAGTGGGACAGCCAATGAGCAGTTCTTC	TRBV12-3/TRBV12-4	TRBJ2-1	medium-sized	TRBD1
CASSRTGGGNSPLHF	TGTGCCAGCAGCAGGACAGGGGGCGGGAATTCACCCCTCCACTTT	TRBV7-2	TRBJ1-6	many	TRBD1
CASSAQTEGEQYF	TGTGCCAGCAGTGCCCAGACAGAAGGCGAGCAGTACTTC	TRBV27	TRBJ2-7	few	NA
CASSIVATATDTQYF	TGTGCCAGTAGTATAGTCGCGACAGCCACAGATACGCAGTATTTT	TRBV19	TRBJ2-3	few	NA
CASSLATSGPYNEQFF	TGTGCCAGCAGCTTAGCGACTAGCGGACCCTACAATGAGCAGTTCTTC	TRBV7-9	TRBJ2-1	few	TRBD2
CASSTAATSTDTQYF	TGTGCCAGCAGTACGGCGGCGACTAGCACAGATACGCAGTATTTT	TRBV27	TRBJ2-3	few	NA
CASSPGTDSYNEQFF	TGTGCCAGCAGTCCCGGGACTGACTCCTACAATGAGCAGTTCTTC	TRBV11-3	TRBJ2-1	NA	NA
CASSLQGTTSYEQYF	TGTGCCAGCAGCTTGCAGGGAACGACCTCCTACGAGCAGTACTTC	TRBV7-8	TRBJ2-7	many	NA
CASSNILTQYF	TGTGCCAGCAGCAATATCTTGACCCAGTACTTC	TRBV6-2/TRBV6-3	TRBJ2-5	NA	NA
CSAREPGMGRADTQYF	TGCAGTGCTAGAGAACCCGGGATGGGTCGAGCAGATACGCAGTATTTT	TRBV20-1	TRBJ2-3	many	NA
CASTHGGRVSEQYF	TGTGCCAGCACCCATGGGGGGAGGGTAAGCGAGCAGTACTTC	TRBV11-2	TRBJ2-7	NA	TRBD2
CASSSSGLAGGRQFF	TGTGCCAGCAGCTCCTCGGGACTAGCGGGGGGGCGGCAGTTCTTC	TRBV7-2	TRBJ2-1	many	TRBD2
CASSLAEGGGQETQYF	TGTGCCAGCAGCTTGGCCGAGGGTGGCGGCCAAGAGACCCAGTACTTC	TRBV5-4	TRBJ2-5	NA	NA
CASSLRAGNTGELFF	TGTGCCAGCAGCTTAAGAGCGGGGAACACCGGGGAGCTGTTTTTT	TRBV7-2	TRBJ2-2	NA	NA
CASSYSLAGPGELFF	TGTGCCAGCAGTTACTCGCTAGCGGGGCCCGGGGAGCTGTTTTTT	TRBV6-5	TRBJ2-2	NA	TRBD2
CASNWGGSYNEQFF	TGTGCCAGTAATTGGGGGGGCAGTTACAATGAGCAGTTCTTC	TRBV19	TRBJ2-1	few	NA
CASPGPQTPYEQYF	TGTGCCAGCCCTGGGCCCCAAACTCCCTACGAGCAGTACTTC	TRBV11-2	TRBJ2-7	few	NA
CASSLMSGSSGGSTDTQYF	TGTGCCAGCAGTTTAATGTCCGGGAGTAGCGGGGGGAGCACAGATACGCAGTATTTT	TRBV12-3/TRBV12-4	TRBJ2-3	NA	TRBD2
CASRPGLAGGPGNEQFF	TGTGCCAGCAGGCCGGGACTAGCGGGAGGGCCCGGGAATGAGCAGTTCTTC	TRBV12-3/TRBV12-4	TRBJ2-1	NA	TRBD2
CASSYPGLQETQYF	TGCGCCAGCAGCTACCCGGGACTTCAAGAGACCCAGTACTTC	TRBV23-1	TRBJ2-5	NA	NA
CASGQGTEAFF	TGTGCCAGTGGACAGGGCACCGAAGCTTTCTTT	TRBV19	TRBJ1-1	NA	TRBD1
CASGEPTGSLSDEQFF	TGTGCTAGTGGGGAGCCGACAGGGTCCCTCTCCGATGAGCAGTTCTTC	TRBV12-5	TRBJ2-1	NA	TRBD1
CASSLANRGDEKLFF	TGTGCCAGCAGCTTAGCAAACAGGGGGGATGAAAAACTGTTTTTT	TRBV7-2	TRBJ1-4	many	TRBD1
CASSLSRAGNTIYF	TGTGCCAGCAGTTTATCCAGGGCTGGAAACACCATATATTTT	TRBV28	TRBJ1-3	many	NA
CASTVDSFYGYTF	TGTGCCAGTACCGTCGACAGCTTCTATGGCTACACCTTC	TRBV19	TRBJ1-2	few	NA
CASSQSINQPQHF	TGTGCCAGCAGCCAGTCTATAAATCAGCCCCAGCATTTT	TRBV4-2	TRBJ1-5	NA	NA
CASSLTSAVSTDTQYF	TGTGCCAGCTCACTCACTAGCGCCGTTAGCACAGATACGCAGTATTTT	TRBV18	TRBJ2-3	many	TRBD2
CAWSVLGPSTDTQYF	TGTGCCTGGAGTGTACTAGGGCCGTCCACAGATACGCAGTATTTT	TRBV30	TRBJ2-3	once	NA
CASSMQGAYGYTF	TGTGCCAGCAGCATGCAGGGAGCCTATGGCTACACCTTC	TRBV27	TRBJ1-2	once	NA
CASKMTGEETQYF	TGCGCCAGCAAAATGACAGGGGAAGAGACCCAGTACTTC	TRBV10-2	TRBJ2-5	few	TRBD1
CASSPLEDGRLGYTF	TGTGCCAGCTCACCCCTGGAGGATGGTCGTCTTGGCTACACCTTC	TRBV18	TRBJ1-2	NA	NA
CASSSVGEAFF	TGTGCCAGCAGTTCGGTAGGGGAAGCTTTCTTT	TRBV12-3/TRBV12-4	TRBJ1-1	NA	NA
CASTPGGATEAFF	TGTGCCAGCACCCCCGGGGGGGCGACTGAAGCTTTCTTT	TRBV7-2	TRBJ1-1	many	NA
CASSLASSEQFF	TGCGCCAGCAGCTTGGCATCGAGTGAGCAGTTCTTC	TRBV5-1	TRBJ2-1	NA	NA
CASSPRAGGIHNEQFF	TGTGCCAGCAGTCCCCGAGCAGGAGGGATTCACAATGAGCAGTTCTTC	TRBV12-3/TRBV12-4	TRBJ2-1	NA	NA
CASSIKLAGSGVNEQFF	TGTGCCAGTAGTATAAAGCTAGCGGGGTCAGGGGTCAATGAGCAGTTCTTC	TRBV19	TRBJ2-1	many	TRBD2
CASRQGMSTEAFF	TGTGCCAGCAGACAGGGGATGAGCACTGAAGCTTTCTTT	TRBV2	TRBJ1-1	NA	TRBD1
CAISVGSPGTLRRANEKLFF	TGTGCCATCAGTGTTGGCTCCCCCGGGACCCTCCGTCGGGCTAATGAAAAACTGTTTTTT	TRBV10-3	TRBJ1-4	NA	NA
CASSGDGRPQETQYF	TGTGCCAGCAGTGGAGACGGAAGACCCCAAGAGACCCAGTACTTC	TRBV2	TRBJ2-5	few	NA
CASSIGTTGSAFYEQYF	TGTGCCAGTAGTATAGGTACCACAGGGAGTGCTTTCTACGAGCAGTACTTC	TRBV19	TRBJ2-7	many	NA